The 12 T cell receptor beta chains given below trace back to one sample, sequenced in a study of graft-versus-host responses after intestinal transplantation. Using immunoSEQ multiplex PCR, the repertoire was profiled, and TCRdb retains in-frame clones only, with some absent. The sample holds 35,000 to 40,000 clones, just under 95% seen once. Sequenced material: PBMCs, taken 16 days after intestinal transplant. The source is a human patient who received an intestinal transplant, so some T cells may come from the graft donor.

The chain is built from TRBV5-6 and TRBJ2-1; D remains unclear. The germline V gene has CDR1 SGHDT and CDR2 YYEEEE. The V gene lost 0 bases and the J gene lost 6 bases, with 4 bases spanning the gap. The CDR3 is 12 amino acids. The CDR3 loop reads CASSLGGNEQFF. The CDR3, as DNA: TGTGCCAGCAGCTTGGGGGGCAATGAGCAGTTCTTC.

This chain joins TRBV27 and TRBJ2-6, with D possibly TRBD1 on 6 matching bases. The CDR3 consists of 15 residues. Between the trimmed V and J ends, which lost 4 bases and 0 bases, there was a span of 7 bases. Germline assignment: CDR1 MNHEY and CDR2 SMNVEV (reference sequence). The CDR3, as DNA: TGTGCCAGCAGTTGGACAGTCTCTGGGGCCAACGTCCTGACTTTC. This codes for CASSWTVSGANVLTF.

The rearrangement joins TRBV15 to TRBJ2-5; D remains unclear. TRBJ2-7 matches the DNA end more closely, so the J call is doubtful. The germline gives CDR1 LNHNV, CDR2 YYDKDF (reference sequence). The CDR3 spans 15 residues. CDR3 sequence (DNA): TGTGCCACCAGCAGAGAGTCTGGGCAGATCTACGAGCAGTACTTC. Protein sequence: CATSRESGQIYEQYF.

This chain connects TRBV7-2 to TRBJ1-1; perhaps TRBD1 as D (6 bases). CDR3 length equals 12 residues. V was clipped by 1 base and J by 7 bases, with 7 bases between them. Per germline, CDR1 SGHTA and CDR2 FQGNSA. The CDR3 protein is CASSLGTVEAFF. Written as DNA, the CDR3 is TGTGCCAGCAGCTTAGGGACAGTTGAAGCTTTCTTT.

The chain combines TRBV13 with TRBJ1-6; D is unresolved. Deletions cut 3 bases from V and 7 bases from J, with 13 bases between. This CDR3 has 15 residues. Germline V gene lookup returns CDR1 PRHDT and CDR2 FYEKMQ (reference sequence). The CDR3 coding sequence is TGTGCCAGCAGCTTGGATCGCGGGGAAAATTCACCCCTCCACTTT. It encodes CASSLDRGENSPLHF. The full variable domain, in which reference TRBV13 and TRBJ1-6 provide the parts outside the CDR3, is AAGVIQSPRHLIKEKRETATLKCYPIPRHDTVYWYQQGPGQDPQFLISFYEKMQSDKGSIPDRFSAQQFSDYHSELNMSSLELGDSALYFCASSLDRGENSPLHFGNGTRLTVT.

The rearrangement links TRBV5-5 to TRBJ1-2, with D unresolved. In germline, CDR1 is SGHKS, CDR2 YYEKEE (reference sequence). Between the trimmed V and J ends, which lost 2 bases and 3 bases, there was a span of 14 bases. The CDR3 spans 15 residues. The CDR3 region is CASSFFEGVYYGYTF. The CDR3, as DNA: TGTGCCAGCAGCTTTTTCGAAGGCGTATACTATGGCTACACCTTC.

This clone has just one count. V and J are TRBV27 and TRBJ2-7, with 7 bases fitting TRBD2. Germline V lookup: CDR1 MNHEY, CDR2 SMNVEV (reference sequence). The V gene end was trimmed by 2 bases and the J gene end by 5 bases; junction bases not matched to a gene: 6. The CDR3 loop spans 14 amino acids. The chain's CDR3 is CASSLGGGVDEQYF. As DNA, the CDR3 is TGTGCCAGCAGTTTAGGGGGGGGAGTCGACGAGCAGTACTTC.

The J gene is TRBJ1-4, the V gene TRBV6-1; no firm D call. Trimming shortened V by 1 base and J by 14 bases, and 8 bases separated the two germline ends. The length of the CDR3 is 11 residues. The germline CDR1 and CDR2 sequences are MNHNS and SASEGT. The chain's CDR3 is CASSEGRRLFF. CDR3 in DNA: TGTGCCAGCAGTGAAGGAAGGAGGCTGTTTTTT.

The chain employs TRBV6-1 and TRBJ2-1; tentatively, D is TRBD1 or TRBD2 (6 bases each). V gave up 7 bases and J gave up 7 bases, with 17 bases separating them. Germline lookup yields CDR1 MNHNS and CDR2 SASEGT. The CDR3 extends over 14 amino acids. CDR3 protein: CASNDLGGGNEQFF. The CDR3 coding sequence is TGTGCCAGCAACGATCTGGGGGGCGGGAATGAGCAGTTCTTC.

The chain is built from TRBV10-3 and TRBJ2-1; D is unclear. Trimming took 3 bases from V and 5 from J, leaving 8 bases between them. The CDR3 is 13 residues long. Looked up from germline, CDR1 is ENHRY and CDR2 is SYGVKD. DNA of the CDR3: TGTGCCATCAGTGAAGACCTAGACAATGAGCAGTTCTTC. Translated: CAISEDLDNEQFF.

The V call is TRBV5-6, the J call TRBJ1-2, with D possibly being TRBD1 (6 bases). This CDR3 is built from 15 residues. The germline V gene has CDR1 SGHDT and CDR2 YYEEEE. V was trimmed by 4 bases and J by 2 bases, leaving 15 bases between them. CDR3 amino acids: CASSNAGGRNYGYTF. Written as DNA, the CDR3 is TGTGCCAGCAGCAACGCCGGGGGCAGGAACTATGGCTACACCTTC.

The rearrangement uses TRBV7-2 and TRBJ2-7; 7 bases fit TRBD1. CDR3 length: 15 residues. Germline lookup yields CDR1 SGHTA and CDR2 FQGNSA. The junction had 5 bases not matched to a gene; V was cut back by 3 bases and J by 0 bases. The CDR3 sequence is CASSFTGDSSYEQYF. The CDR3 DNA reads TGTGCCAGCAGCTTCACAGGGGATAGCTCCTACGAGCAGTACTTC.